The 22 T cell receptor beta chains in this list originate from one sample, sequenced in a study of T cell repertoires in cytomegalovirus infection. One entry per CDR3 protein, called by TCRdb with MiXCR from the reads. This sample has approximately 550,000 distinct CDR3 sequences; approximately 15% occur once, and the top ten carry more than 20%. Sequenced input: CD8+ T cells from PBMCs. The receptors shown here come from a human donor in good health (CMV status not recorded). Some clones in this sample may be carry-over from other donors' samples.

As for this clonotype: This could be a read error, since a much larger clone is one nucleotide away. J is TRBJ2-3 and V is TRBV7-3; TRBD2 matches at 11 bases. CDR1 SGHTA and CDR2 FQGTGA come from the germline V gene. CDR3 length: 17 residues. The CDR3 bases are TGTGTCAGCAGCACCAACTTAGCGGGAGGGAGCACAGATACGCAGTATTTT. Translated, it gives CVSSTNLAGGSTDTQYF. The full variable domain, completed using reference TRBV7-3 and TRBJ2-3, is GAGVSQTPSNKVTEKGKYVELRCDPISGHTALYWYRQSLGQGPEFLIYFQGTGAADDSGLPNDRFFAVRPEGSVSTLKIQRTERGDSAVYLCVSSTNLAGGSTDTQYFGPGTRLTVL.

This clonotype was observed at least ten times. J is TRBJ2-7 and V is TRBV7-9; D possibly corresponds to TRBD2 (5 bases). V was shortened by 8 bases and J by 2 bases, with 13 bases between the two germline ends. Germline V lookup: CDR1 SEHNR, CDR2 FQNEAQ (reference sequence). CDR3 length: 13 residues. CDR3 sequence: CASSATRTYEQYF. The DNA for the CDR3 is TGTGCCAGCTCCGCTACTAGAACCTACGAGCAGTACTTC.

This clonotype occurred a few times. This rearrangement joins TRBV29-1 to TRBJ2-7; 9 positions agree with TRBD1. Germline lookup yields CDR1 SQVTM and CDR2 ANQGSEA. This CDR3 is 13 amino acids long. V was clipped by 7 bases and J by 1 base; unmatched bases: 5. The CDR3 DNA is TGCAGCGCACGGGACAGGGATTCCTACGAGCAGTACTTC. It translates to CSARDRDSYEQYF.

This clonotype showed up many times. CDR3 loop: CASSLKTAQETQYF. The DNA of the CDR3 is TGTGCCAGCAGCTTAAAAACAGCGCAAGAGACCCAGTACTTC. The V gene is TRBV7-9, the J gene TRBJ2-5, with D hard to call. The germline gives CDR1 SEHNR, CDR2 FQNEAQ (reference sequence). CDR3 length: 14 residues. V was pared by 2 bases and J by 2 bases, with 9 bases between.

Many counts were recorded for this clonotype. The chain combines TRBV19 with TRBJ2-1; 11 bases map to TRBD1. With V trimmed by 0 bases and J by 3 bases, 7 bases remained unmatched. This CDR3 is 18 amino acids long. The V gene's germline CDR1 is LNHDA and CDR2 SQIVND (reference sequence). The CDR3 reads CASSIEIRDRGFYNEQFF. CDR3 nucleotide sequence: TGTGCCAGTAGTATAGAGATCCGGGACAGGGGGTTCTACAATGAGCAGTTCTTC.

The chain employs TRBV20-1 and TRBJ2-7; 11 bases fit TRBD2. The germline V gene has CDR1 DFQATT and CDR2 SNEGSKA (reference sequence). The V gene end was trimmed by 0 bases and the J gene end by 7 bases; junction bases not matched to a gene: 8. This CDR3 contains 15 residues. The CDR3 sequence is CSARDSLAGGGEQYF. In DNA form, the CDR3 reads TGCAGTGCTAGAGATAGTCTAGCGGGAGGAGGTGAGCAGTACTTC.

This clonotype was detected only a few times. The V gene is TRBV24-1, the J gene TRBJ1-1; D remains unclear. The V and J ends lost 4 bases and 11 bases respectively, with 10 bases between them. The CDR3 sequence is 11 residues long. CDR1 KGHDR and CDR2 SFDVKD come from the germline V gene. In DNA form, the CDR3 reads TGTGCCACCAGTGACGAAACTAGGGCTTTCTTT. This sequence encodes CATSDETRAFF.

This clonotype has a count of ten or more. The chain joins TRBV14 to TRBJ1-2; maybe TRBD1 (6 bases). V was pared by 4 bases and J by 8 bases, with 14 bases between. Germline CDR1 reads SGHDN; CDR2 reads FVKESK. The CDR3 runs 13 residues. In nucleotides, the CDR3 is TGTGCCAGCAGCCGTTGGACAGCTAAGGGCTACACCTTC. Its protein product is CASSRWTAKGYTF.

Many counts were recorded for this clonotype. The gene calls are TRBV7-9 and TRBJ2-3; D remains unclear. The germline V gene encodes CDR1 SEHNR and CDR2 FQNEAQ (reference sequence). V was trimmed by 4 bases and J by 11 bases, leaving 7 bases between them. The CDR3 covers 10 residues. This chain's CDR3 is CASSSGQQYF. The DNA for the CDR3 is TGTGCCAGCAGCTCAGGCCAGCAGTATTTT. Combining the CDR3 with reference TRBV7-9 and TRBJ2-3 gives the whole variable domain DTGVSQNPRHKITKRGQNVTFRCDPISEHNRLYWYRQTLGQGPEFLTYFQNEAQLEKSRLLSDRFSAERPKGSFSTLEIQRTEQGDSAMYLCASSSGQQYFGPGTRLTVL.

Only a few counts were recorded for this clonotype. DNA of the CDR3: TGCAGCGCGGTGACAGGGGAGAACTATGGCTACACCTTC. Protein: CSAVTGENYGYTF. This chain joins TRBV29-1 and TRBJ1-2; TRBD1 matches at 8 bases. Trimming removed 7 bases from V and 2 bases from J; junction bases left unmatched: 6. This CDR3 has 13 residues. The V gene's germline CDR1 is SQVTM and CDR2 ANQGSEA.

This clonotype has only a few counts. The chain recombines TRBV3-1 with TRBJ2-2, with 9 bases identical to TRBD1. Per the germline V gene, CDR1 is LGHDT and CDR2 is YNNKEL (reference sequence). V trimming: 1 base; J trimming: 0 bases; junction bases outside the gene matches: 9. This CDR3 is 19 amino acids long. DNA of the CDR3: TGTGCCAGCAGCCAAGGAAGGGACAGGGTCTATACGAACACCGGGGAGCTGTTTTTT. Protein sequence: CASSQGRDRVYTNTGELFF. Together with reference TRBV3-1 and TRBJ2-2, the CDR3 gives the full variable domain: DTAVSQTPKYLVTQMGNDKSIKCEQNLGHDTMYWYKQDSKKFLKIMFSYNNKELIINETVPNRFSPKSPDKAHLNLHINSLELGDSAVYFCASSQGRDRVYTNTGELFFGEGSRLTVL.

This clonotype has more than one count but fewer than ten. The chain couples TRBV29-1 to TRBJ1-3, with D tentatively TRBD1 (5 bases). Germline V lookup: CDR1 SQVTM, CDR2 ANQGSEA. This CDR3 is built from 16 residues. V was pared by 2 bases and J by 1 base, with 15 bases between. The CDR3, as DNA: TGCAGCGTTGAAATAAGGGGCAGGAATTCTGGAAACACCATATATTTT. Protein sequence: CSVEIRGRNSGNTIYF.

With respect to this clonotype: A much larger clone differs from this one at a single base, so this may be a read error. V is TRBV24-1 and J is TRBJ1-1, with 9 bases lining up with TRBD1. CDR3 length: 13 amino acids. Germline lookup yields CDR1 KGHDR and CDR2 SFDVKD. The chain's CDR3 is CATSGTGNTVAFF. Here the CDR3 DNA reads TGTGCCACCAGCGGGACAGGGAACACTGTAGCTTTCTTT.

In this sample, this clonotype turned up a few times. This chain joins TRBV29-1 and TRBJ2-1, with D tentatively TRBD1 (5 bases). Per the germline V gene, CDR1 is SQVTM and CDR2 is ANQGSEA. The CDR3 is 12 residues long. V shed 3 bases and J shed 14 bases, with 17 bases lying between them. CDR3 amino acids: CSVDEGALWEFF. The CDR3, as DNA: TGCAGCGTTGATGAAGGGGCTTTATGGGAGTTCTTC.

This clonotype has at least ten counts. Written as DNA, the CDR3 is TGTGCCAGCAGCTTAGATAGGCAAAAGGAGCTGTTTTTT. It is translated as CASSLDRQKELFF. The chain links TRBV11-2 to TRBJ2-2; D not certain. V lost 0 bases and J 10 bases, leaving 9 bases between the germline ends. The germline gives CDR1 SGHAT, CDR2 FQNNGV. The length of the CDR3 is 13 residues.

The chain links TRBV19 to TRBJ2-7, with D perhaps matching TRBD2 (5 bases). Per germline, CDR1 LNHDA and CDR2 SQIVND (reference sequence). V was shortened by 5 bases and J by 2 bases, with 13 bases between the two germline ends. The CDR3 contains 14 residues. CDR3 in amino acids: CASSPPGDPYEQYF. The CDR3 nucleotides are TGTGCCAGTAGTCCCCCCGGGGATCCCTACGAGCAGTACTTC. Combining the CDR3 with reference TRBV19 and TRBJ2-7 gives the whole variable domain DGGITQSPKYLFRKEGQNVTLSCEQNLNHDAMYWYRQDPGQGLRLIYYSQIVNDFQKGDIAEGYSVSREKKESFPLTVTSAQKNPTAFYLCASSPPGDPYEQYFGPGTRLTVT.

Many counts were recorded for this clonotype. This chain connects TRBV7-9 to TRBJ2-1; D ambiguous. The V end was cut by 2 bases, the J end by 9 bases, with 17 bases between. Per the germline V gene, CDR1 is SEHNR and CDR2 is FQNEAQ (reference sequence). The CDR3 is 15 amino acids. As DNA, the CDR3 is TGTGCCAGCAGCTTACCCCCTCCTTTGGAGTGTGAGCAGTTCTTC. It yields the protein CASSLPPPLECEQFF. Using reference TRBV7-9 and TRBJ2-1 for the parts outside the CDR3, the full variable domain is DTGVSQNPRHKITKRGQNVTFRCDPISEHNRLYWYRQTLGQGPEFLTYFQNEAQLEKSRLLSDRFSAERPKGSFSTLEIQRTEQGDSAMYLCASSLPPPLECEQFFGPGTRLTVL.

This clonotype was found many times. The rearrangement uses TRBV7-9 and TRBJ2-2; D remains ambiguous. The ends were cut back, 2 bases at V and 2 bases at J, with 9 bases in the middle. CDR3 length: 15 amino acids. Germline CDR1 reads SEHNR; CDR2 reads FQNEAQ (reference sequence). The DNA for the CDR3 is TGTGCCAGCAGCTTAAAGGGCGGTAACACCGGGGAGCTGTTTTTT. Amino acids: CASSLKGGNTGELFF.

This clonotype came up a few times. The chain recombines TRBV5-1 with TRBJ1-2; 12 bases are a match to TRBD1. The CDR3 has 17 residues. The V gene end was trimmed by 4 bases and the J gene end by 0 bases; junction bases not matched to a gene: 7. CDR1 SGHRS and CDR2 YFSETQ come from the germline V gene. In DNA form, the CDR3 reads TGCGCCAGCAGCCTCCGGGACAGGGGGCGACCTAACTATGGCTACACCTTC. This gives the protein CASSLRDRGRPNYGYTF.

This clonotype has ten or more counts. The J gene is TRBJ2-3, the V gene TRBV6-1, with 8 bases matching TRBD2. The CDR3 has 15 residues. The germline V gene encodes CDR1 MNHNS and CDR2 SASEGT. V lost 10 bases, J lost 3 bases, and 12 bases stayed unmatched. The CDR3 here is CATLRGLEVTDTQYF. DNA of the CDR3: TGTGCCACCCTCAGGGGACTAGAGGTTACAGATACGCAGTATTTT.

This clonotype was observed a few times. This chain links TRBV19 with TRBJ1-2; 7 positions agree with TRBD1. The junction had 3 bases not matched to a gene; V was cut back by 5 bases and J by 0 bases. The CDR3 is 14 residues long. Germline CDR1 and CDR2: LNHDA and SQIVND (reference sequence). The CDR3 DNA is TGTGCCAGTAGTCCTGGACAGGCTAACTATGGCTACACCTTC. Amino acid sequence: CASSPGQANYGYTF.

The chain has TRBV2 and TRBJ2-7; perhaps D is TRBD1 or TRBD2 (6 bases each). Trimming removed 7 bases from V and 0 bases from J, with 13 bases in between. Germline V CDR1 and CDR2: SNHLY, FYNNEI. This CDR3 region has 14 residues. CDR3 DNA: TGTGCCAGCATGCGGGACACTCTCTCCTACGAGCAGTACTTC. It translates to CASMRDTLSYEQYF.